Listed below are T cell receptor beta chains from one sample, sequenced in a study of beta chain features in type 1 diabetes. Sequencing was performed with immunoSEQ multiplex PCR; in TCRdb, only in-frame clones are kept and a portion is missing. The table lists roughly 230,000 clones, around 9.6% of them singletons. The sample comprised naive CD4+ T cells from blood. The receptors derive from a woman aged 18-35 years in good health. Each CDR3 is given with its conserved first and last residue. A D gene is named only where the DNA matches it firmly. For some rows the clone size is stated as once, few or many, or as a class when expanded; others skip it.

clone_size cdr3_length j_call d_call v_call cdr3_nt cdr3_aa
few 15 TRBJ2-5 TRBD1 TRBV2 TGTGCCAGCAGCGGGGACAGGGGGCGTGTAGAGACCCAGTACTTC CASSGDRGRVETQYF
. 14 TRBJ2-3 TRBD2 TRBV2 TGTGCCACCAAAGCGGGGGGCAGCACAGATACGCAGTATTTT CATKAGGSTDTQYF
. 14 TRBJ2-5 TRBD2 TRBV7-2 TGTGCCAGCAGCTCGGCGGGGGTTCAAGAGACCCAGTACTTC CASSSAGVQETQYF
. 15 TRBJ2-7 . TRBV4-1 TGCGCCAGCAGCCAATTGGACGGGGGTTACTACGAGCAGTACTTC CASSQLDGGYYEQYF
. 15 TRBJ2-3 TRBD2 TRBV6-1 TGTGCCAGCTGGAATAGCGGGACTAGCACAGATACGCAGTATTTT CASWNSGTSTDTQYF
few 14 TRBJ2-5 . TRBV9 TGTGCCAGCAGCGCAGGGACATTCCAAGAGACCCAGTACTTC CASSAGTFQETQYF
. 15 TRBJ2-2 . TRBV10-3 TGTGCCATCAGTGGAACCCCAGGCAACACCGGGGAGCTGTTTTTT CAISGTPGNTGELFF
few 16 TRBJ2-1 . TRBV27 TGTGCCAGCAGTGCGGACATCGCTCCTAACTACAATGAGCAGTTCTTC CASSADIAPNYNEQFF
. 14 TRBJ2-1 . TRBV21-1 TGTGCCAGCATCGAGTCTAGCGACCACAATGAGCAGTTCTTC CASIESSDHNEQFF
few 14 TRBJ2-2 . TRBV5-1 TGCGCCAGCAGTTCTAACGGACTCTCCGGGGAGCTGTTTTTT CASSSNGLSGELFF
few 12 TRBJ2-7 . TRBV18 TGTGCCAGCTCACAGCAGGACTACGAGCAGTACTTC CASSQQDYEQYF
. 15 TRBJ1-1 . TRBV18 TGTGCCAGCTCACCGCCGGGACTCCAGAACACTGAAGCTTTCTTT CASSPPGLQNTEAFF
. 13 TRBJ2-5 . TRBV9 TGTGCCAGCAGCGTAGCGGTCACAGAGACCCAGTACTTC CASSVAVTETQYF
few 15 TRBJ2-7 . TRBV30 TGTGCCTGGAGTCTAAAGGGGCGCCCCTCCTACGAGCAGTACTTC CAWSLKGRPSYEQYF
few 13 TRBJ1-1 . TRBV2 TGTGCCAGCAGCAGTAGGAGGGACACTGAAGCTTTCTTT CASSSRRDTEAFF
few 18 TRBJ2-1 . TRBV5-1 TGCGCCAGCAGCCATCCCCGGGGGGCGGGTACCTCCTACAATGAGCAGTTCTTC CASSHPRGAGTSYNEQFF
. 16 TRBJ2-3 . TRBV5-1 TGCGCCAGCAGCGCCCTTGCGGGGGCCACCACAGATACGCAGTATTTT CASSALAGATTDTQYF
. 11 TRBJ1-2 . TRBV28 TGTGCCAGCAGTCAGGGCCGTGGCTACACCTTC CASSQGRGYTF
. 16 TRBJ1-2 . TRBV7-9 TGTGCCAGCAGCTTCCTATCACACGAGGGGGACTATGGCTACACCTTC CASSFLSHEGDYGYTF
. 14 TRBJ2-5 . TRBV7-9 TGTGCCAGCAGCCCCCAAATGTACCAAGAGACCCAGTACTTC CASSPQMYQETQYF
. 12 TRBJ2-7 . TRBV2 TGTGCAACCACAGGGTCCTCCTACGAGCAGTACTTC CATTGSSYEQYF
. 13 TRBJ2-7 TRBD2 TRBV7-2 TGTGCCAGCAGGAAGACTAGCGTGCAGGAGCAGTACTTC CASRKTSVQEQYF
few 16 TRBJ2-1 TRBD1 TRBV5-1 TGCGCCAGCAGAAAGCGACCGGGACAGGCCTACAATGAGCAGTTCTTC CASRKRPGQAYNEQFF
. 13 TRBJ1-3 . TRBV6-6 TGTGCCAGCAGAGAGGGATCAGGAAACACCATATATTTT CASREGSGNTIYF
. 15 TRBJ2-2 . TRBV6-1 TGTGCCAGCTGTAGGACCGGGAGCGGTTCCGGGGAGCTGTTTTTT CASCRTGSGSGELFF
few 16 TRBJ1-4 . TRBV28 TGTGCCAGCAGACCCATTCGGGAGTTGACTAATGAAAAACTGTTTTTT CASRPIRELTNEKLFF
few 15 TRBJ2-1 TRBD1 TRBV19 TGTGCCAGTACCCCGACAGGGGGCACTGGCAATGAGCAGTTCTTC CASTPTGGTGNEQFF
few 15 TRBJ2-7 . TRBV19 TGTGCCAGTAGTAAAACAGGGGACTTCTCCTACGAGCAGTACTTC CASSKTGDFSYEQYF
few 13 TRBJ2-2 . TRBV7-9 TGTGCCAGCAGCTTACAGGTTACCGGGGAGCTGTTTTTT CASSLQVTGELFF
few 17 TRBJ2-3 TRBD2 TRBV5-6 TGTGCCAGCAGCTTCTTCCTGGCTAGCGGGAGTTTAGATACGCAGTATTTT CASSFFLASGSLDTQYF
few 13 TRBJ2-5 . TRBV5-4 TGTGCCAGCATCTTACAGGGTTCGGAGACCCAGTACTTC CASILQGSETQYF
. 15 TRBJ1-1 TRBD1 TRBV28 TGTGCCAGCAGCCTCATTGGGACAGGGTCCACTGAAGCTTTCTTT CASSLIGTGSTEAFF
. 17 TRBJ1-1 . TRBV19 TGTGCCAGTATTGCGGCGACCGCGAGGCCAATGAACACTGAAGCTTTCTTT CASIAATARPMNTEAFF
few 19 TRBJ1-2 . TRBV4-1 TGCGCCAGCAGCCAAGATCTCACCTTTTCCCGGACAGCTAACTATGGCTACACCTTC CASSQDLTFSRTANYGYTF
few 17 TRBJ1-1 TRBD1 TRBV11-2 TGTGCCAGCAGCGTCGTTGGACAGGGGGGTCTGAACACTGAAGCTTTCTTT CASSVVGQGGLNTEAFF
. 14 TRBJ1-6 . TRBV29-1 TGCAGCGTTGAAACGGCAGGGTCGGGTTCACCCCTCCACTTT CSVETAGSGSPLHF
. 13 TRBJ2-7 . TRBV19 TGTGCCAGTAGTAGGAGGTCGCCCTACGAGCAGTACTTC CASSRRSPYEQYF
few 16 TRBJ1-1 . TRBV2 TGTGCCAGCAGGCCCAAGACCGGGTCCCTAAACACTGAAGCTTTCTTT CASRPKTGSLNTEAFF
few 12 TRBJ2-7 . TRBV9 TGTGCCAGCAGCGCGACCGGGTACGAGCAGTACTTC CASSATGYEQYF
few 15 TRBJ2-1 TRBD2 TRBV9 TGTGCCAGCAGCGCAACTAGCGCTACCTACAATGAGCAGTTCTTC CASSATSATYNEQFF
few 15 TRBJ2-7 TRBD2 TRBV7-9 TGTGCCAGCAGCTTTAGCGGGGGGGCCACGTACGAGCAGTACTTC CASSFSGGATYEQYF
. 15 TRBJ1-1 . TRBV19 TGTGCCAGTAGTACCGTTGCGGCCCAGAACACTGAAGCTTTCTTT CASSTVAAQNTEAFF
. 15 TRBJ1-4 . TRBV30 TGTGCCTGGAGTGATACTAGGACAACTAATGAAAAACTGTTTTTT CAWSDTRTTNEKLFF